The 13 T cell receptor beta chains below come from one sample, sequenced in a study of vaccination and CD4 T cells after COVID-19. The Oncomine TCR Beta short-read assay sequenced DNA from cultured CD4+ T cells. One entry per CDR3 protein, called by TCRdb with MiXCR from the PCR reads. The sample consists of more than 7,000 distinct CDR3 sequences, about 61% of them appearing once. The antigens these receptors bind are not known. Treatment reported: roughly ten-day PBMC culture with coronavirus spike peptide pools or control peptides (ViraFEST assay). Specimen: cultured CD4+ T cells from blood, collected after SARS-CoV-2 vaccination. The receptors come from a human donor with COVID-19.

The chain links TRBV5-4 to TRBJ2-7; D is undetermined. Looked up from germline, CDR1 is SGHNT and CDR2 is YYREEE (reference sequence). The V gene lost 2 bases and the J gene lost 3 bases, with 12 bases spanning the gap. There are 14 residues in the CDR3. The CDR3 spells CASSFSVVGYEQYF. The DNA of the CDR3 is TGTGCCAGCAGCTTCAGTGTGGTGGGCTACGAGCAGTACTTC.

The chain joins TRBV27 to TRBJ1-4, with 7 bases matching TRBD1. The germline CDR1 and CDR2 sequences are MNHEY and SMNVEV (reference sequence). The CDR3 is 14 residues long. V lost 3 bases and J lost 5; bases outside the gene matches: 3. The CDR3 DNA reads TGTGCCAGCAGTTTTAAGGGGGCCAATGAAAAACTGTTTTTT. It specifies CASSFKGANEKLFF.

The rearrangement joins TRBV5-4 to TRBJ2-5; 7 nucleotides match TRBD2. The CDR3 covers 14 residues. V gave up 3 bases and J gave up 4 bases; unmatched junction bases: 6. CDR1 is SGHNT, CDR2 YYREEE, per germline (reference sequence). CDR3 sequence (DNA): TGTGCCAGCAGCTGGGACTATGGTTCAGAGACCCAGTACTTC. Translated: CASSWDYGSETQYF. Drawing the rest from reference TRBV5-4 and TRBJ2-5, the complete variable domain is ETGVTQSPTHLIKTRGQQVTLRCSSQSGHNTVSWYQQALGQGPQFIFQYYREEENGRGNFPPRFSGLQFPNYSSELNVNALELDDSALYLCASSWDYGSETQYFGPGTRLLVL.

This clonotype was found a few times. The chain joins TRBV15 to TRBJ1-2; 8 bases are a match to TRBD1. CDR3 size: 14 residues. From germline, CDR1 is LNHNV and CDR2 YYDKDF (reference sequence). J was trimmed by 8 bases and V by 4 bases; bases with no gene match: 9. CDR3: CATSIGQGEGGYTF. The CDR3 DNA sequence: TGTGCCACCAGCATCGGACAGGGAGAGGGGGGCTACACCTTC.

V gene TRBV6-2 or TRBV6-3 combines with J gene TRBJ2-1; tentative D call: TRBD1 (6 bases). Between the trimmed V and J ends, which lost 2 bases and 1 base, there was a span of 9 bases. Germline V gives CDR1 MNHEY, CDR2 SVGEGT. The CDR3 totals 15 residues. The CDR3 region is CASSYGTKSYNEQFF. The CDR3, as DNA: TGTGCCAGCAGTTACGGGACAAAGTCCTACAATGAGCAGTTCTTC.

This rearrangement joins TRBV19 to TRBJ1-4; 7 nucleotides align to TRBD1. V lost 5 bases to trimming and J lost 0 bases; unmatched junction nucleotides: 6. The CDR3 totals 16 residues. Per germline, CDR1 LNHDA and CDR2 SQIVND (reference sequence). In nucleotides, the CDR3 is TGTGCCAGTAGTCCCCAGGGGGTGGCAACTAATGAAAAACTGTTTTTT. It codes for CASSPQGVATNEKLFF.

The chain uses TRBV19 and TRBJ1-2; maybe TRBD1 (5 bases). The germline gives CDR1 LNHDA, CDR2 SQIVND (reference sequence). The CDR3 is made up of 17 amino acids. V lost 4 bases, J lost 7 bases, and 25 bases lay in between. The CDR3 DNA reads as TGTGCCAGTAGTACGCAAACTCAAGGGGCCGCCTACCGTGGCTACACCTTC. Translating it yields CASSTQTQGAAYRGYTF.

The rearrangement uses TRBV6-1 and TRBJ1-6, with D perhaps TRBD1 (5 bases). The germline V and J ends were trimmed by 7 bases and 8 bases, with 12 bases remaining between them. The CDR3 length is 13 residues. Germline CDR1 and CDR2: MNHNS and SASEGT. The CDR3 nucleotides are TGTGCCAGCATTGACGGGGGGGATTCACCCCTCCACTTT. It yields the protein CASIDGGDSPLHF.

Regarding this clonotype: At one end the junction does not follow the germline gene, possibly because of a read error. The DNA for the CDR3 is TGTGCCAGCATCTTAACAGGGAACACTGAAGCTTTCTTT. Its translation: CASILTGNTEAFF. The chain couples TRBV7-9 to TRBJ1-1; perhaps TRBD1 as D (5 bases). CDR3 length equals 13 residues. Germline-derived CDR1 and CDR2 are SEHNR and FQNEAQ (reference sequence).

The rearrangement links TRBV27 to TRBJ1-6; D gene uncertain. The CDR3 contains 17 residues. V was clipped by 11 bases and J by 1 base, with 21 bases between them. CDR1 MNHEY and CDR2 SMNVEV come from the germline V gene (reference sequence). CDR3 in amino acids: CARIDKGGRSYNSPLHF. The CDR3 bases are TGTGCCCGGATCGACAAAGGAGGAAGGTCCTATAATTCACCCCTCCACTTT.

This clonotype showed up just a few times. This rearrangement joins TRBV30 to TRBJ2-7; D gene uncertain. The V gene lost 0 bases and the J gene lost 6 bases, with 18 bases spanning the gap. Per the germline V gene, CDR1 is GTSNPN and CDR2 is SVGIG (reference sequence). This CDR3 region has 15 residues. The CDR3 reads CAWSVLGPFEAEQYF. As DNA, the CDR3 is TGTGCCTGGAGTGTATTGGGCCCTTTCGAGGCCGAGCAGTACTTC. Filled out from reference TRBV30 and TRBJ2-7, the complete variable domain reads SQTIHQWPATLVQPVGSPLSLECTVEGTSNPNLYWYRQAAGRGLQLLFYSVGIGQISSEVPQNLSASRPQDRQFILSSKKLLLSDSGFYLCAWSVLGPFEAEQYFGPGTRLTVT.

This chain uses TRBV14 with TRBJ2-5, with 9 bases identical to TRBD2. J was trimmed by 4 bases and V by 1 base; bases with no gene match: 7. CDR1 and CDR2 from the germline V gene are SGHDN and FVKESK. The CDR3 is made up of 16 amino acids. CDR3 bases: TGTGCCAGCAGCCAAGTTGGCGGGGGGGCCGGAGAGACCCAGTACTTC. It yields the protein CASSQVGGGAGETQYF.

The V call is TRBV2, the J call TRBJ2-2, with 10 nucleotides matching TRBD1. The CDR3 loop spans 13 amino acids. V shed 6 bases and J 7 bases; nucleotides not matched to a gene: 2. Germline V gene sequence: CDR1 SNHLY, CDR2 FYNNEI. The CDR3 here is CASSDRGLGELFF. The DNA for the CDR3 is TGTGCCAGCAGCGACAGGGGGCTCGGGGAGCTGTTTTTT.